This T cell receptor (beta chain) appears in the sequencing data of a study of cytomegalovirus exposure and HLA in healthy donors (dated by TCRdb to about 2017). About the investigation overall: An earlier analysis of several hundred of the donors reported over 250 Gb of sequence data and 95 million to 120 million unique TCR beta sequences obtained from some 200 million T cells. The later analysis used no new phenotypic data to find candidate immune exposures, relying instead on TCR beta sequences and their occurrence across donors. A later genetic analysis took genome-wide SNP genotypes for 398 of the 666 donors and used that subset as a discovery cohort. HLA typing covered class I and class II loci at four-digit resolution. Alongside the repertoire data, information on donor age, sex, ethnicity and CMV serostatus was compiled. The genetic ancestry cluster associated with self-reported Caucasian donors included around 76% of the roughly 400 genotyped donors. Four to six DR-DQ haplotypes were handled as single units for association and clustering, since linkage in the cohort was strong. An early release covering around 630 HLA-typed donors comprised about 300 gigabases of sequencing data and some 79 million unique TCR sequences. To predict cytomegalovirus infection status, the study brought together high-throughput TCR immunosequencing, statistical association of individual TCRs with disease status, and machine learning. Typing coverage varied by locus: roughly 629-630 donors for A, B, C, DRB1 and DQB1; roughly 560 for DQA1; more than 600 for DPA1; 400 to 480 for DPB1. The T cell repertoires of under 750 subjects were profiled by immunosequencing and related to cytomegalovirus serostatus. The study aimed to test whether cataloging public T cell receptors could reveal signatures of past pathogen exposure. To study patterns of TCR occurrence, a later analysis re-analyzed previously published TCR beta repertoires from under 750 donors and added high-resolution HLA genotyping. Every discovery cohort repertoire had been produced on one sequencing platform. Across around 400 genotyped donors of the cohort, an average of roughly 250,000 unique TCR beta nucleotide sequences per donor were sequenced, and roughly a sixth of those sequences were non-productive. A separate validation cohort of roughly 110 different subjects was used in addition to the approximately 700-subject first cohort. An earlier analysis of approximately 500 of the donors applied high-throughput TCR beta sequencing to assess whether each TCR beta V gene segment acted as functional or pseudogenic.

The cohort was made up of roughly 670 healthy bone marrow donors. At the time of sampling, every cohort member was nominally healthy, though immune exposures that went unrecorded were likely present. The donor was CMV seropositive and belonged to the group of a few hundred seropositive cohort members. Every donor gave a peripheral blood sample, and the peripheral blood mononuclear cells from that sample were used for TCR beta sequencing. The Qiagen DNeasy Blood Extraction Kit was used to extract genomic DNA from the blood cell samples. Overall study outcomes, separate from this receptor: A later analysis associated around 16,000 TCR beta sequences with specific HLA alleles at a false discovery rate of 0.05. According to a later genetic analysis, donors in an Asian-associated ancestry cluster had fewer N-insertions in productive TCRs than the roughly 670-donor mean. Correlated functional status among segregating V segments might reflect linkage disequilibrium, but an unknown experimental factor could not be ruled out. A further reported finding was that TCR beta sequences accurately predicted the HLA-A and HLA-B alleles for most subjects in the first cohort. Because some donors lacked HLA typing at each locus, the association tests relied only on the typed subset. When HLA alleles, especially DR and DQ, strongly co-occurred, attributing TCR associations to individual alleles was difficult. Across donors, most TCR sequences were observed very rarely, whereas some public TCRs were present in many individuals. In an earlier analysis of 587 of the donors, most TCR beta V segments were observed in productive rearrangements about 87% or about 30% of the time, broadly matching IMGT annotations. In vitro tests confirmed that a few of the cytomegalovirus-associated TCR beta chains recognize cytomegalovirus antigens. In a later analysis, HLA-associated TCR beta chains were found to be more clonally expanded and to have lower generation probabilities than equally common non-associated chains. Sequencing depth was assumed to be roughly uniform across donors in the presence/absence analyses, though that assumption may not hold. The study listed 170 or so TCR beta chains as associated with cytomegalovirus. About 17 rarely observed V segments, including chromosome 9 orphons, were excluded from the earlier analysis of a few hundred of the donors because counts were too low. The 87-base-pair reads could not distinguish some IMGT-functional V segments, including TRBV6-2 and TRBV6-3, so those segments were excluded. CMV serostatus was the only immune exposure information available for the cohort. The classifier was reported to diagnose cytomegalovirus status with high specificity and sensitivity in both the original cohort and the validation cohort. It was suggested by the authors that the approach could potentially be generalized to other disease states and immunological phenotypes. In this cohort, only TCR beta chains were sequenced, and detectable features were limited by the absence of alpha or paired-chain data. A later genetic analysis associated a missense DCLRE1C variant with V-gene and J-gene trimming of TCR beta chains, and an independent cohort replicated the association. Several of the top co-occurrence clusters appeared to be linked to parvovirus B19, influenza, CMV and Epstein-Barr virus, according to a later analysis. In a later analysis, the rate of TCR association differed among HLA loci, with DRB1 alleles having the most associated TCRs and HLA-C alleles having the fewest. In a later analysis, most CMV-associated TCR beta chains were found to appear HLA-restricted, with HLA associations seemingly driven largely by CMV exposure. The sequencing pipeline was judged likely to have produced a cluster of highly shared sequence variants as a technical artifact.

CDR3 length: 17 amino acids, cysteine to phenylalanine. Just CDR3 DNA is preserved here, 51 bases in frame from base 1. Trimming removed 0 bases from V and 0 bases from J; the gene matches leave 7 bases unexplained. According to the germline V gene, CDR1 reads SGHRS and CDR2 reads YFSETQ. In the case of this clone: Its cognate antigen has yet to be identified. Base qualities are not at hand, and no much larger clone is one base apart.

Libraries came from the immunoSEQ multiplex PCR assay. For the multiplex PCR, a mixture combining 60 forward primers for TCR Vbeta segments and 13 reverse primers for TCR Jbeta segments was used. A multiplex PCR assay on genomic DNA amplified the CDR3 region of rearranged TCR beta genes. The Illumina HiSeq System was used to sequence the amplified TCR beta libraries as 87-base-pair reads. As for how the authors treated the data: In a later analysis, tens of millions of unique TCR beta chains were counted across the 666 repertoires, and around 10 million of these chains were shared by at least two donors. Raw reads were error-corrected and collapsed into unique sequences by a nearest-neighbor algorithm in which closely related sequences were merged to remove PCR and sequencing errors. CDR3 sequences were aligned to IMGT reference sequences to assign V, D and J gene segments. For a sequence to be retained, a match of at least six nucleotides to both a V gene segment and a J gene segment was required. Rearrangements were called productive when the CDR3 lacked stop codons and stayed in frame with V and J; all others were non-productive. CDR3 was defined according to IMGT convention as the region running from the second conserved V-encoded cysteine to the conserved J-encoded phenylalanine. In an earlier analysis of around 600 of the donors, sequences lacking an unambiguous match to a single V gene segment were excluded. In an earlier analysis of approximately 610 of the donors, V segments were called functional above 56.7% productive rearrangements and were called segregating when the between-donor standard deviation exceeded 5%. A statistical classification framework was developed to diagnose cytomegalovirus status using the catalog of TCR beta chain sequences. In a later analysis, V and J genes were assigned by comparing TCR nucleotide sequences against IMGT/GENE-DB human TR gene sequences. The TCRdist pipeline was used in a later analysis to assign CDR3 sequences and most-parsimonious VDJ recombination scenarios. In a later analysis, each TCR beta chain was defined by its CDR3 amino acid sequence together with its V-gene family, and reads without a unique V-gene family were excluded. In a later analysis, a few hundred highly shared, low-generation-probability nucleotide sequences were removed to address suspected cross-contamination and a sequencing artifact. In a later analysis, a clonal expansion index was calculated for each public chain from normalized within-repertoire ranks of inferred template counts. Generation probabilities in a later analysis came from a VDJ recombination model fitted to out-of-frame rearrangements, and those results were checked against IGoR. In a later analysis, TCR-TCR, TCR-HLA and TCR-CMV co-occurrence was scored with hypergeometric tests, and a repertoire-size bias correction was applied to TCR pairs. A later analysis estimated false discovery rates by permuting HLA or CMV assignments 20 times. In a later analysis, co-occurring TCRs were grouped using DBSCAN, with TCRdist sequence similarity added in when clustering inside HLA-allele-positive subsets. Repertoires with fewer than 30,000 or more than 120,000 public chains were left out of co-occurrence clustering, as were roughly five repertoires with anomalous nucleotide sharing. TCRdb provides this immuneACCESS table in a form limited to in-frame rearrangements. Some clones are lacking; in checked studies, under half of them reflect an unresolved V gene, and why the rest are absent is not known. V and J calls and clone size follow that table, whereas D and trimming were derived from the DNA. Recorded for this sample are over 100,000 clones; under 80% of them occurred a single time. The biggest ten clones account for 7.7% of the sample.

The chain is made from TRBV5-1 and TRBJ2-3; 7 central nucleotides agree with TRBD1. The clonotype comes from a woman aged 50 to 65 in good health and CMV-seropositive. Sequencing was done on a sample of PBMCs. The nucleotides read TGCGCCAGCAGCTTGGATATGGGGACAGTGAGCACAGATACGCAGTATTTT. Its protein product is CASSLDMGTVSTDTQYF.